Listed here are 7 T cell receptor beta chains from one sample, sequenced in a study of shared clonotypes between healthy human individuals. Profiling relied on immunoSEQ multiplex PCR, and the TCRdb table lists in-frame clones only, not all of them. Of more than 400,000 clones in the sample, 96% were seen once. The sample comprised naive CD4+ T cells sorted from blood. Subset denoted: CD45RA+ positively selected. The receptor set was obtained from a woman aged 25 to 39 in good health.

This chain connects TRBV2 to TRBJ1-2; D remains ambiguous. V lost 3 bases to trimming and J lost 1 base, with 6 bases between them. The germline CDR1 and CDR2 sequences are SNHLY and FYNNEI. This CDR3 has 13 residues. In nucleotides, the CDR3 is TGTGCCAGCAGTGACTGGGATAACTATGGCTACACCTTC. Amino acids: CASSDWDNYGYTF.

The rearrangement uses TRBV5-1 and TRBJ2-1; 10 bases are shared with TRBD2. The CDR3 consists of 15 residues. Trimming at V came to 1 base and at J to 9 bases, leaving 7 bases not matched to a gene. From germline, CDR1 is SGHRS and CDR2 YFSETQ. Here the CDR3 reads CASSLSASGSGEQFF. In DNA form, the CDR3 reads TGCGCCAGCAGCTTGTCGGCTAGCGGGAGTGGTGAGCAGTTCTTC. Drawing the rest from reference TRBV5-1 and TRBJ2-1, the complete variable domain is KAGVTQTPRYLIKTRGQQVTLSCSPISGHRSVSWYQQTPGQGLQFLFEYFSETQRNKGNFPGRFSGRQFSNSRSEMNVSTLELGDSALYLCASSLSASGSGEQFFGPGTRLTVL.

J is TRBJ2-7 and V is TRBV19; 12 bases agree with TRBD2. The CDR3 totals 13 residues. V dropped 9 bases and J dropped 6; count of bases not matched to a gene: 6. Germline CDR1 and CDR2: LNHDA and SQIVND (reference sequence). The CDR3 loop reads CASRTSGTSEQYF. DNA for the CDR3: TGTGCCAGCAGGACTAGCGGGACCTCCGAGCAGTACTTC. The full variable domain, completed using reference TRBV19 and TRBJ2-7, is DGGITQSPKYLFRKEGQNVTLSCEQNLNHDAMYWYRQDPGQGLRLIYYSQIVNDFQKGDIAEGYSVSREKKESFPLTVTSAQKNPTAFYLCASRTSGTSEQYFGPGTRLTVT.

The V call is TRBV2, the J call TRBJ2-7, with unresolved D. The germline gives CDR1 SNHLY, CDR2 FYNNEI. V was pared by 7 bases and J by 2 bases, with 12 bases between. There are 13 residues in the CDR3. The DNA of the CDR3 is TGTGCCAGCACAAGGGATCAACCCTACGAGCAGTACTTC. It translates to CASTRDQPYEQYF.

The V gene is TRBV6-5, the J gene TRBJ2-1; tentatively, D is TRBD2 (5 bases). The CDR3 is 11 amino acids. Germline CDR1 and CDR2: MNHEY and SVGAGI. Trimming stripped 3 bases from V and 11 bases from J, with 8 bases between. The CDR3 nucleotides read TGTGCCAGCAGTTATGACTATAAGCAGTTCTTC. Translating it yields CASSYDYKQFF.

J is TRBJ2-7 and V is TRBV7-2, with D unclear. This CDR3 comprises 15 residues. The V gene lost 4 bases and the J gene lost 3 bases, with 16 bases spanning the gap. CDR1 and CDR2 (germline): SGHTA, FQGNSA. CDR3 sequence (DNA): TGTGCCAGCAGCTCGTACCTACCCGGCAGCTACGAGCAGTACTTC. Translated, it gives CASSSYLPGSYEQYF.

The chain couples TRBV19 to TRBJ1-4; TRBD1 is a possible D gene (5 bases). The V end lost 9 bases, the J end lost 8 bases, and 19 bases lay between the germline ends. The CDR3 totals 14 residues. Germline V gene sequence: CDR1 LNHDA, CDR2 SQIVND (reference sequence). CDR3 amino acids: CASQNHGWGEKLFF. In DNA form, the CDR3 reads TGTGCCAGCCAAAACCACGGCTGGGGCGAAAAACTGTTTTTT.